The sample holds a few counts of the clone carrying this TCR beta chain. The assay was immunoSEQ multiplex PCR, and TCRdb's table has in-frame clones only and misses some. The sample lists tens of thousands of clones, just under 90% seen once, with 1.5% to 2% in the top ten. This CDR3 comprises 16 residues. V was trimmed by 0 bases and J by 11 bases, leaving 17 bases between them. Germline CDR1 SGHNT, CDR2 YENEEA. The treatment was: preoperative locoregional IRX-2 cytokine immunotherapy. Patients received preoperative, locoregional IRX-2 cytokine immunotherapy in a phase Ib study. The data originate from a study of preoperative IRX-2 immunotherapy in early breast cancer.

The source is a human donor with breast cancer. The genes are TRBV11-3 and TRBJ1-6, with D tentatively TRBD1 (5 bases). The sequencing here drew on tumor tissue, taken after IRX-2 immunotherapy. CDR3 DNA sequence: TGTGCCAGCAGCTTAGAACCAGGGCACCTTAGGGCACCCCTCCACTTT. This translates into CASSLEPGHLRAPLHF.